This T cell receptor beta chain is drawn from a study of cytotoxic CD8 clonotypes in ibrutinib-treated CLL. Sequencing used immunoSEQ multiplex PCR; TCRdb keeps in-frame clones, though not all of them. This sample has over 6,500 clones, with more than 70% found just once. Study conclusions and caveats: Clonality, elevated at ibrutinib response, dropped back toward baseline at progression.

As for this clone: Antigen: not known.

The sequences come from PBMCs, collected before ibrutinib treatment. The origin of this receptor is a human donor with chronic lymphocytic leukemia.

CDR3 sequence reads: CASSPSAGDYNEQFF. The CDR3 nucleotides are TGTGCCAGCTCACCATCGGCGGGAGACTACAATGAGCAGTTCTTC. The chain links TRBV18 to TRBJ2-1; 7 nucleotides line up with TRBD2. The CDR3 length is 15 residues. The V gene end was trimmed by 2 bases and the J gene end by 3 bases; junction bases not matched to a gene: 4. Germline V CDR1 and CDR2: KGHSH, LQKENI.